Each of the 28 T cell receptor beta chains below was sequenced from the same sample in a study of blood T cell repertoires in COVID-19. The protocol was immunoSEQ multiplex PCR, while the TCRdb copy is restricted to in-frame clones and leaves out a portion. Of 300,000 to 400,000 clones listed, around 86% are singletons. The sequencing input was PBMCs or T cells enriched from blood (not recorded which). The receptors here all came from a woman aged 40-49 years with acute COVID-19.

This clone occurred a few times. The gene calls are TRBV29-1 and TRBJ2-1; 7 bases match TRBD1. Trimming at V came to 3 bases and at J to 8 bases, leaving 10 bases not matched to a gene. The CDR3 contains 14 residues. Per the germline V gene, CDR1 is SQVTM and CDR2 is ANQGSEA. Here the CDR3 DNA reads TGCAGCGTTGACCACGGACAGGTTTTCCATGAGCAGTTCTTC. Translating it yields CSVDHGQVFHEQFF.

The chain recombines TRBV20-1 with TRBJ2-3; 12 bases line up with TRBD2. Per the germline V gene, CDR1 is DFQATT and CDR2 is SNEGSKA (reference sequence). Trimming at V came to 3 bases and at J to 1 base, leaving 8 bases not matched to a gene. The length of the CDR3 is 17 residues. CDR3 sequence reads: CSASPLAGGPGTDTQYF. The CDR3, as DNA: TGCAGTGCTAGTCCGCTAGCGGGGGGGCCGGGCACAGATACGCAGTATTTT.

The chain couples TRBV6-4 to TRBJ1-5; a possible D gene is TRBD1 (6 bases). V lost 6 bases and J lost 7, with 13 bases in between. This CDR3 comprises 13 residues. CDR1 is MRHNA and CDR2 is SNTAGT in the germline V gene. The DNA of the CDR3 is TGTGCCAGCAGATACAGGGAGGGGCAGCCCCAGCATTTT. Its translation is CASRYREGQPQHF.

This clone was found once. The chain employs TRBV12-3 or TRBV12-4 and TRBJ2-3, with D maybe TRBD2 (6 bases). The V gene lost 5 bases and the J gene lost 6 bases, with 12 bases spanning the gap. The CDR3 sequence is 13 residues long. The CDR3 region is CASSKGLFDTQYF. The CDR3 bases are TGTGCCAGCAGTAAAGGACTATTCGATACGCAGTATTTT.

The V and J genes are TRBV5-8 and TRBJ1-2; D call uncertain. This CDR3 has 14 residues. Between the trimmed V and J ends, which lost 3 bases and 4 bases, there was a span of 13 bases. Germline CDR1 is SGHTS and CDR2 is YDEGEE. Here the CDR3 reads CASSSPGLGYGYTF. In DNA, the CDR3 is TGTGCCAGCAGCTCGCCCGGACTAGGCTATGGCTACACCTTC.

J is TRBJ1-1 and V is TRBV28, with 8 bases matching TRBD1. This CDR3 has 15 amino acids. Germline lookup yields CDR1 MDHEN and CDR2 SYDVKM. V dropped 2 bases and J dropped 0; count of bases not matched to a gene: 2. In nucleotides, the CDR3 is TGTGCCAGCAGTTTACGACAGGGGCTGAACACTGAAGCTTTCTTT. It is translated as CASSLRQGLNTEAFF.

The CDR3 coding sequence is TGTGCCAGCAGCCCCTCCCAGGGGTGGTATGGCTACACCTTC. This translates into CASSPSQGWYGYTF. The gene calls are TRBV7-2 and TRBJ1-2; D is perhaps TRBD1 (6 bases). The V gene lost 5 bases and the J gene lost 5 bases, with 15 bases spanning the gap. The CDR3 sequence is 14 residues long. Germline loops: CDR1 SGHTA, CDR2 FQGNSA.

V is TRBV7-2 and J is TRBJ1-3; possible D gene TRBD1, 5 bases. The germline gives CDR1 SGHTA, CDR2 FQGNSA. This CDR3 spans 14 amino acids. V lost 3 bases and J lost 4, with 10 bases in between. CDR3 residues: CASSFLSGGNTIYF. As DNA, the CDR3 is TGTGCCAGCAGCTTCTTGTCAGGGGGAAACACCATATATTTT.

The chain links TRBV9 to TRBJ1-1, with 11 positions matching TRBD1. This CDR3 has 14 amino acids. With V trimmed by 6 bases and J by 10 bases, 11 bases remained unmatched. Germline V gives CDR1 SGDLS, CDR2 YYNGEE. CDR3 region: CASTRTGGTSGAFF. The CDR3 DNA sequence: TGTGCCAGCACCCGGACAGGGGGCACCAGTGGAGCTTTCTTT.

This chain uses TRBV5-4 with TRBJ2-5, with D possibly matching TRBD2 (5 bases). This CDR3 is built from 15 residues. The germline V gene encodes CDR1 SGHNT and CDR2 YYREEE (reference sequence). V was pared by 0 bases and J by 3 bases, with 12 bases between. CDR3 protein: CASSLGKKREETQYF. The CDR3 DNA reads TGTGCCAGCAGCTTGGGGAAAAAGAGGGAAGAGACCCAGTACTTC.

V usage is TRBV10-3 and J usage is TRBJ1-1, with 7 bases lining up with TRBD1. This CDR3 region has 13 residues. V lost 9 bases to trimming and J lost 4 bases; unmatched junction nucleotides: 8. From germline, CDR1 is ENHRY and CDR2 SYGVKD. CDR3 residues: CAMRVQGSTEAFF. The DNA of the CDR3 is TGTGCCATGAGGGTACAGGGGAGCACTGAAGCTTTCTTT.

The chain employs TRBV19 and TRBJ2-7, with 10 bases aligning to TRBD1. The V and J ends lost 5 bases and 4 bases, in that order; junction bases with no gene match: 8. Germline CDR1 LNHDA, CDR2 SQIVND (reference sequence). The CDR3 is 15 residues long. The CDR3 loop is CASSPRDRGPYEQYF. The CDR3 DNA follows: TGTGCCAGTAGTCCCCGGGACAGGGGCCCTTACGAGCAGTACTTC. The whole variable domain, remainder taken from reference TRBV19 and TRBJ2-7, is DGGITQSPKYLFRKEGQNVTLSCEQNLNHDAMYWYRQDPGQGLRLIYYSQIVNDFQKGDIAEGYSVSREKKESFPLTVTSAQKNPTAFYLCASSPRDRGPYEQYFGPGTRLTVT.

The CDR3: CASPPGSNTEAFF. CDR3 sequence (DNA): TGTGCCAGCCCCCCGGGGTCGAACACTGAAGCTTTCTTT. The chain has TRBV6-5 and TRBJ1-1; the D is unclear. The CDR3 is 13 residues long. V was cut by 8 bases and J by 1 base, with 11 bases left in between. CDR1 is MNHEY, CDR2 SVGAGI, per germline.

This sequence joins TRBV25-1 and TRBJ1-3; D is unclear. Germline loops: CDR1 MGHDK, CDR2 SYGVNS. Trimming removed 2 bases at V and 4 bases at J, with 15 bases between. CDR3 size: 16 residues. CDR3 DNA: TGTGCCAGCAGTGAAGTTGGAGGATCAAGAGGAAACACCATATATTTT. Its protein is CASSEVGGSRGNTIYF.

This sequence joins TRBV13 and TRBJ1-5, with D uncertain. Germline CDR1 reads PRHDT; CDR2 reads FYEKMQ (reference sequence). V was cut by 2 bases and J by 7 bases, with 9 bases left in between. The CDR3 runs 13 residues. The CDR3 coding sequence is TGTGCCAGCAGCTTAAGTGGGAGCCAGCCCCAGCATTTT. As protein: CASSLSGSQPQHF.

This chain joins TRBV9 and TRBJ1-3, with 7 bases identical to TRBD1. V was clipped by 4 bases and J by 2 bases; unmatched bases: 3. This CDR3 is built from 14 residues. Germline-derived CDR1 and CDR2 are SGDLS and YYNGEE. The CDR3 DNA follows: TGTGCCAGCAGCTTTACAGGGGCTGGAAACACCATATATTTT. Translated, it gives CASSFTGAGNTIYF.

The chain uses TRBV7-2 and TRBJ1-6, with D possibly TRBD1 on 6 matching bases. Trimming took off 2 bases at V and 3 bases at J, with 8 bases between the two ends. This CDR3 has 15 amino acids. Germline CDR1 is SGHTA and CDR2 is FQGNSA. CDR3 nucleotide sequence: TGTGCCAGCAGCTTACAGGGGTTCTATAATTCACCCCTCCACTTT. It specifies CASSLQGFYNSPLHF.

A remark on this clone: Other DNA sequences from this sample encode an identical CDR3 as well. Written as DNA, the CDR3 is TGTGCCAGCAGCCCGACAGGGTCCGGAAACACCATATATTTT. This codes for CASSPTGSGNTIYF. This chain joins TRBV3-1 (or the pseudogene TRBV3-2) and TRBJ1-3; TRBD1 matches 7 bases. The CDR3 contains 14 residues. V lost 4 bases and J lost 4; bases outside the gene matches: 4. The germline CDR1 and CDR2 sequences are LGHDT and YNNKEL (reference sequence).

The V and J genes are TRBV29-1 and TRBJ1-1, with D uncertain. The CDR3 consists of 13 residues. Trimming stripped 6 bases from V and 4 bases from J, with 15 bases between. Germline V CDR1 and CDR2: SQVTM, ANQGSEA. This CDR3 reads CSVASGLATEAFF. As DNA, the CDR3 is TGCAGCGTGGCTTCGGGGTTGGCCACTGAAGCTTTCTTT.

CDR3 coding DNA: TGTGCCAGCAGCTTCCTCAGGGGGATTTCCTACGAGCAGTACTTC. It codes for CASSFLRGISYEQYF. V gene TRBV5-6 combines with J gene TRBJ2-7, with 7 bases identical to TRBD1. This CDR3 is built from 15 residues. From germline, CDR1 is SGHDT and CDR2 YYEEEE. Losses at the gene ends were 2 bases for V and 1 base for J; bases not matched to a gene: 6.

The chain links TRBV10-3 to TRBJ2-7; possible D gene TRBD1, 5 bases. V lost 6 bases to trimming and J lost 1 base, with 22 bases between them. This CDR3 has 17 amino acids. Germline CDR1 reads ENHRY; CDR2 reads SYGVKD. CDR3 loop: CAIRLIKLQAWSYEQYF. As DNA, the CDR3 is TGTGCCATCAGACTCATCAAACTACAGGCCTGGTCCTACGAGCAGTACTTC.

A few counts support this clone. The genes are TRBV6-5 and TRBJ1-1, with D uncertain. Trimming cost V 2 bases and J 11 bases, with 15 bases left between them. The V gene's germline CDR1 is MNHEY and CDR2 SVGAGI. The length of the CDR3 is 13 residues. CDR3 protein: CASSYDEVASAFF. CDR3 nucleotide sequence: TGTGCCAGCAGTTACGATGAGGTTGCTTCCGCTTTCTTT.

CDR3 sequence (DNA): TGTGCCAGCGGGCCTGAGTCTAGCGGTAGCTCCGGGAATGAGCAGTTCTTC. It encodes CASGPESSGSSGNEQFF. The chain joins TRBV25-1 to TRBJ2-1; 7 bases match TRBD2. There are 17 residues in the CDR3. V lost 8 bases and J lost 7; bases outside the gene matches: 20. In germline, CDR1 is MGHDK, CDR2 SYGVNS.

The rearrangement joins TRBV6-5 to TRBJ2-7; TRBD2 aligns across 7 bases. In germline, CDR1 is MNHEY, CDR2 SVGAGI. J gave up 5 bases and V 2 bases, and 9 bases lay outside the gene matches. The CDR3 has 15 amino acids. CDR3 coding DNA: TGTGCCAGCAGTTACCGTCCAGGGAGGGAGAACGAGCAGTACTTC. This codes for CASSYRPGRENEQYF.

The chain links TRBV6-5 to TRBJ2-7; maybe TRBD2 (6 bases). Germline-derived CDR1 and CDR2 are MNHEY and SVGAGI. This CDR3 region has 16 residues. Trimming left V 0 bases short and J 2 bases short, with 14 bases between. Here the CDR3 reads CASSYSSASAAYEQYF. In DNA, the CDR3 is TGTGCCAGCAGTTACTCCTCGGCTAGCGCAGCCTACGAGCAGTACTTC.

The CDR3 DNA reads as TGTGCCAGCAGTGAAACCCGAGGGACAGGGTTCGAGCAGTACTTC. Translated: CASSETRGTGFEQYF. The chain is built from TRBV25-1 and TRBJ2-7; 9 bases map to TRBD1. The trim removed 2 bases at V and 6 bases at J, leaving 8 bases unmatched. In germline, CDR1 is MGHDK, CDR2 SYGVNS. The CDR3 totals 15 residues.

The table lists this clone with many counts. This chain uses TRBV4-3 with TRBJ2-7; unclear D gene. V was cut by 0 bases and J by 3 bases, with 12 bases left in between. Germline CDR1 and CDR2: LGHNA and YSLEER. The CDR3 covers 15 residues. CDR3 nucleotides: TGCGCCAGCAGCCAAGAGGTCCGGCAGGACTACGAGCAGTACTTC. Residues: CASSQEVRQDYEQYF.

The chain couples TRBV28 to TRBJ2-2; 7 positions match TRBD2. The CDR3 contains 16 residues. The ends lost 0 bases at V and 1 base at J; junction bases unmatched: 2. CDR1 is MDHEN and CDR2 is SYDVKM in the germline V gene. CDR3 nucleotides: TGTGCCAGCAGTTTATGGCGGGAGTGGAACACCGGGGAGCTGTTTTTT. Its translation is CASSLWREWNTGELFF.